This T cell receptor (beta chain) is drawn from a study of cytomegalovirus exposure and HLA in healthy donors. This PCR relied on a set of 60 Vbeta primers and 13 Jbeta primers. Sequenced by immunoSEQ multiplex PCR; TCRdb stores in-frame clones only, minus some. The repertoire holds under 70,000 clones, approximately 67% seen once, with about 2% in the top ten. V gave up 3 bases and J gave up 3 bases; unmatched junction bases: 7. The germline V gene has CDR1 SQVTM and CDR2 ANQGSEA. CDR3 length: 14 residues. General observations from the study: High sensitivity and specificity were reportedly achieved when the classifier diagnosed cytomegalovirus status. Evidence from a later analysis indicated that most CMV-associated TCR beta chains looked HLA-restricted.

This clone was seen a few times. Its antigen is unknown. The specimen was PBMCs. This TCR was sampled from a woman aged 25-40 years in good health and CMV-seronegative. J is TRBJ1-1 and V is TRBV29-1; 7 positions match TRBD1. The CDR3 loop reads CSVEEGAEYTEAFF. The CDR3 DNA reads as TGCAGCGTTGAGGAGGGGGCTGAGTACACTGAAGCTTTCTTT. Combining the CDR3 with reference TRBV29-1 and TRBJ1-1 gives the whole variable domain SAVISQKPSRDICQRGTSLTIQCQVDSQVTMMFWYRQQPGQSLTLIATANQGSEATYESGFVIDKFPISRPNLTFSTLTVSNMSPEDSSIYLCSVEEGAEYTEAFFGQGTRLTVV.